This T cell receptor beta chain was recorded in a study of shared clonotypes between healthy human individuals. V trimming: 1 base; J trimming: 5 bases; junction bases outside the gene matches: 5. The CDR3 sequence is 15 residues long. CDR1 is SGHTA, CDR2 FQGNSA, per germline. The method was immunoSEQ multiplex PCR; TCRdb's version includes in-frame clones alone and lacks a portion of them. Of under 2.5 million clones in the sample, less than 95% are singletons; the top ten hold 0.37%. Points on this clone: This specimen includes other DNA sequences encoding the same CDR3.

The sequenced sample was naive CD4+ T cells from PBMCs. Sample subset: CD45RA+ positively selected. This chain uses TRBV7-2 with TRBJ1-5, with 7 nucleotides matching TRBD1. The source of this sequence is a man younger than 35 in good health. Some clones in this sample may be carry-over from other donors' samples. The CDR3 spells CASSLGQGVYQPQHF. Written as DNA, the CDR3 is TGTGCCAGCAGCTTAGGACAGGGTGTATATCAGCCCCAGCATTTT.